This T cell receptor (beta chain) was found in a study of graft-versus-host responses after intestinal transplantation. Overall study context: Following induction with anti-thymocyte globulin, all recipients were given tacrolimus and steroids for two to three years.

Comments on this clone: Its antigen remains unidentified.

The germline gives CDR1 SGHTA, CDR2 FQGNSA. The CDR3 extends over 13 amino acids. With 1 base removed from V and 4 bases from J, the gap between germline ends came to 7 bases. Sequencing was performed with immunoSEQ multiplex PCR; in TCRdb, only in-frame clones are kept and a portion is missing. Of approximately 130,000 clones listed, around nine tenths are singletons. The gene calls are TRBV7-2 and TRBJ1-2; D is ambiguous. The source is a human donor who received an intestinal transplant. The source was unstimulated CD4+ T cells sorted from spleen or lymph node cells, collected before intestinal transplant. The CDR3 nucleotides are TGTGCCAGCAGCTTAGTATCCGGCTATGGCTACACCTTC. Translation: CASSLVSGYGYTF.